The sequence of this T cell receptor (beta chain) was determined in a study of cytomegalovirus exposure and HLA in healthy donors. With 60 Vbeta and 13 Jbeta primers, the PCR was carried out. Profiling relied on immunoSEQ multiplex PCR, and the TCRdb table lists in-frame clones only, not all of them. Among about 120,000 clones listed, over 60% were seen once. The V end lost 5 bases, the J end lost 1 base, and 18 bases lay between the germline ends. Germline values: CDR1 MNHNY, CDR2 SVGAGI (reference sequence). The CDR3 has 16 amino acids. The source of this sequence is a young man in good health and CMV-seropositive. Sequenced input: PBMCs. The chain recombines TRBV6-6 with TRBJ2-7; D may be TRBD1 (7 bases). CDR3 amino acids: CASSPTRGRTSYEQYF. As DNA, the CDR3 is TGTGCCAGCAGTCCGACTAGGGGGCGGACTTCCTACGAGCAGTACTTC.